These 9 T cell receptor beta chains were sequenced from one sample in a study of blood T cell repertoires in COVID-19. Profiling relied on immunoSEQ multiplex PCR, and the TCRdb table lists in-frame clones only, not all of them. The profile covers approximately 65,000 clones, with 65% to 80% appearing a single time and 20% taken by the ten largest. Sequencing was done on a sample of peripheral blood. The receptors come from a woman aged 80 or over with active or convalescent COVID-19.

The genes are TRBV5-1 and TRBJ1-3, with TRBD1 matching over 11 bases. Germline trimming cut 1 base from V and 4 bases from J; bases unmatched to any gene: 1. The CDR3 is made up of 15 amino acids. Germline values: CDR1 SGHRS, CDR2 YFSETQ. CDR3: CASSLRTGGGNTIYF. CDR3 nucleotides: TGCGCCAGCAGCTTGAGGACAGGGGGCGGAAACACCATATATTTT.

The chain is built from TRBV10-3 and TRBJ2-3, with D unclear. Per germline, CDR1 ENHRY and CDR2 SYGVKD. The CDR3 covers 11 residues. Trimming removed 3 bases from V and 7 bases from J, with 5 bases in between. CDR3 coding DNA: TGTGCCATCAGTGAACTAAATACGCAGTATTTT. Translating it yields CAISELNTQYF.

This sequence joins TRBV5-1 and TRBJ1-1, with 8 bases lining up with TRBD1. Trimming removed 4 bases from V and 6 bases from J; junction bases left unmatched: 5. Germline-derived CDR1 and CDR2 are SGHRS and YFSETQ. This CDR3 is 13 amino acids long. CDR3 in DNA: TGCGCCAGCAGCAATGACAGGGGCCCTGAAGCTTTCTTT. Amino acids: CASSNDRGPEAFF.

This chain connects TRBV5-1 to TRBJ2-7, with a weak D call TRBD1 (7 bases). Germline V gene sequence: CDR1 SGHRS, CDR2 YFSETQ. CDR3 length: 14 residues. V shed 3 bases and J shed 3 bases, with 13 bases lying between them. CDR3 sequence: CASSSRQGGYEQYF. CDR3 DNA: TGCGCCAGCAGCTCTAGACAGGGAGGCTACGAGCAGTACTTC.

This chain uses TRBV5-1 with TRBJ1-1, with 10 bases identical to TRBD1. Germline V lookup: CDR1 SGHRS, CDR2 YFSETQ. The CDR3 is made up of 18 amino acids. The trim removed 4 bases at V and 5 bases at J, leaving 17 bases unmatched. CDR3 residues: CASSHRQGARVGSTEAFF. CDR3 sequence (DNA): TGCGCCAGCAGCCATCGACAGGGGGCGCGAGTCGGATCTACTGAAGCTTTCTTT.

The chain links TRBV3-1 (or the pseudogene TRBV3-2) to TRBJ1-2; D unresolved. CDR1 LGHDT and CDR2 YNNKEL come from the germline V gene (reference sequence). This CDR3 has 14 residues. V dropped 4 bases and J dropped 0 bases, with 9 bases sitting between them. CDR3 DNA: TGTGCCAGCAGCCGGACTGAATCTAACTATGGCTACACCTTC. Protein product: CASSRTESNYGYTF.

This clone showed up just a few times. The chain is built from TRBV7-2 and TRBJ1-2; D perhaps matches TRBD1 (5 bases). V lost 5 bases and J lost 8, with 12 bases in between. Per germline, CDR1 SGHTA and CDR2 FQGNSA. The CDR3 runs to 12 residues. CDR3 residues: CASSTSGYGYTF. The CDR3 coding sequence is TGTGCCAGCAGCACTTCAGGGTACGGCTACACCTTC.

The chain recombines TRBV6-5 with TRBJ1-5, with D possibly TRBD1 on 6 matching bases. The CDR3 totals 14 residues. Between the trimmed V and J ends, which lost 6 bases and 4 bases, there was a span of 13 bases. CDR1 and CDR2 from the germline V gene are MNHEY and SVGAGI. CDR3 in amino acids: CASRFRTANQPQHF. For the CDR3, the DNA is TGTGCCAGCAGATTCAGGACAGCTAATCAGCCCCAGCATTTT.

The gene calls are TRBV5-1 and TRBJ1-1, with a weak D call TRBD1 (5 bases). V was clipped by 0 bases and J by 1 base, with 7 bases between them. Germline CDR1 reads SGHRS; CDR2 reads YFSETQ. This CDR3 has 14 amino acids. The CDR3 DNA sequence: TGCGCCAGCAGCTTGGGACAGACGAACACTGAAGCTTTCTTT. Amino acid sequence: CASSLGQTNTEAFF.